This T cell receptor beta chain is drawn from a study of cytomegalovirus exposure and HLA in healthy donors. As concerns this clone: Its antigen is not known.

Germline V lookup: CDR1 SNHLY, CDR2 FYNNEI. The V end lost 2 bases, the J end lost 4 bases, and 12 bases lay between the germline ends. This CDR3 has 14 residues. Primers included in the PCR were 60 Vbeta and 13 Jbeta primers. The assay was immunoSEQ multiplex PCR, and TCRdb's table has in-frame clones only and misses some. The sample has some 120,000 clones, around three quarters seen once. Points from the study as a whole: Reported findings show TCR beta sequences accurately forecast HLA-A and HLA-B alleles in most subjects.

The receptor was derived from a female donor in good health and CMV-seronegative. The chain employs TRBV2 and TRBJ2-7; D uncertain. Sequences were obtained from PBMCs. CDR3 sequence (DNA): TGTGCCAGCAGTGAACGGGTCAGCCCGTACGAGCAGTACTTC. Translation: CASSERVSPYEQYF.